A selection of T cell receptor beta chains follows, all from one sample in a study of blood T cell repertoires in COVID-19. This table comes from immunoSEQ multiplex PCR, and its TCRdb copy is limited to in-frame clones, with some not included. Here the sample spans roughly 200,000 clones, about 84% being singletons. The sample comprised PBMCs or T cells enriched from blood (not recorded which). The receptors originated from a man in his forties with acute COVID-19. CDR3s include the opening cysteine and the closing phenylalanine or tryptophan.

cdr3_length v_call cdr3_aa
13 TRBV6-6 CASSFVRENGYTF
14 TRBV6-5 CASSSLPSSYEQYF
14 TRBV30 CAWVGRGTGNTIYF
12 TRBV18 CASSPRTGRQYF
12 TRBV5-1 CASSKKEVEQFF
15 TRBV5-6 CASSPPPPEIYGYTF
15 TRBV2 CASSRQSTTNEKLFF
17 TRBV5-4 CASVGRFRGQGSDGYTF
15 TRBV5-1 CASSSGTSGSREQFF
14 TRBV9 CASSVGLGDTEAFF
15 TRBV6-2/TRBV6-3 CASSSVAGGPLEQYF
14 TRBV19 CASSSRTENEKLFF
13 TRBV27 CASRRTGISGYTF
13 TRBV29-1 CSVKSGGNTEAFF
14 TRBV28 CASSLQANNQPQHF
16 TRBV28 CASSRGGTVNNSPLHF
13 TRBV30 CAWSVGTVYEQYF
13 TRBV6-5 CASSYTMNTEAFF
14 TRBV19 CASSPRGGGYEQYF
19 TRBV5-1 CASSLSLAGASNSYNEQFF
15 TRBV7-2 CASSFKQGSGNTIYF
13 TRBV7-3 CASSWNRNTEAFF
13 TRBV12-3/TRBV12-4 CASSHTLRGGYTF
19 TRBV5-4 CASSSPGQGITSDHYEQYF
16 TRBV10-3 CAISEITQGIGYEQYF